This T cell receptor (beta chain) was sequenced in a study of patients and donors after allogeneic stem cell transplantation. Germline V gene sequence: CDR1 SQVTM, CDR2 ANQGSEA. V lost 4 bases and J 7 bases, leaving 10 bases between the germline ends. The CDR3 is 11 residues long. This clonotype was counted between two and nine times. TCRdb re-derived calls from the RT-PCR reads in MiXCR, one entry per CDR3 protein. Altogether about 960,000 distinct CDR3 sequences are present, about 20% being singletons, with the ten largest covering 5% to 6.5%. The chain recombines TRBV29-1 with TRBJ1-2, with a possible D match to TRBD1 (5 bases). The sequencing input was blood, either unsorted or a sorted T cell fraction (not recorded which). This clonotype was sampled from a human donor who was either an allogeneic HSCT recipient or a stem cell or donor lymphocyte infusion donor (not recorded which). It is not recorded whose cells these are; they may come from a transplant donor. The DNA for the CDR3 is TGCAGCGTTGCCAGGGCCGGTGGCTACACCTTC. Its protein is CSVARAGGYTF.